These T cell receptor beta chains were read from a single sample in a study of blood T cell repertoires in COVID-19. Assay used: immunoSEQ multiplex PCR; TCRdb lists only in-frame clones, some missing. Of 120,000 or so clones in the sample, more than 70% were seen once. The source material was peripheral blood. The receptors here all came from a woman over 75 with acute or convalescent COVID-19. CDR3s include the opening cysteine and the closing phenylalanine or tryptophan. Fields, in order: D gene, clone size, V gene, J gene, CDR3 DNA, CDR3 protein. The D gene is left open where the match is weak. Clone sizes are given selectively: once, few, many, or a class where the clone is expanded.

-,once,TRBV15,TRBJ2-5,TGTGCCACCAGCAGAATCCCGACAGGTGTGGAGACCCAGTACTTC,CATSRIPTGVETQYF
-,-,TRBV11-3,TRBJ2-2,TGTGCCAGCAGCTCGGAGGGCACCGGGGAGCTGTTTTTT,CASSSEGTGELFF
-,-,TRBV5-1,TRBJ2-3,TGCGCCAGCACATTAATTTTTGGAGGGCAATATACGCAGTATTTT,CASTLIFGGQYTQYF
-,-,TRBV2,TRBJ1-1,TGTGCCAGCAGCCCGTCGGGGATGAACACTGAAGCTTTCTTT,CASSPSGMNTEAFF
-,-,TRBV18,TRBJ1-2,TGTGCCAGCTCACCAAACACCCAGGGGCTTGGGTATGGCTACACCTTC,CASSPNTQGLGYGYTF
TRBD1,-,TRBV28,TRBJ1-6,TGTGCCAGCAGTTTATCACAGGGGGGGGTTTCACCCCTCCACTTT,CASSLSQGGVSPLHF
TRBD1,-,TRBV28,TRBJ1-6,TGTGCCAGCCTTGGACAGGGCGACTATAATTCACCCCTCCACTTT,CASLGQGDYNSPLHF
-,few,TRBV4-2,TRBJ1-2,TGTGCCAGCAGCCAAGATCTAGGGGCCGGCTACACCTTC,CASSQDLGAGYTF
-,-,TRBV18,TRBJ2-7,TGTGCCAGCTCGCCGCCGGGACTCTCCTACGAGCAGTACTTC,CASSPPGLSYEQYF
TRBD2,once,TRBV7-6,TRBJ2-7,TGTGCCAGCAGCCTCTCCAGCGGGAGGGCCCCCTACGAGCAGTACTTC,CASSLSSGRAPYEQYF
-,once,TRBV4-2,TRBJ2-1,TGTGCCAGCAGCCAAATTTTAGGGGAATACAATGAGCAGTTCTTC,CASSQILGEYNEQFF
TRBD1,-,TRBV5-1,TRBJ1-2,TGCGCCAGCAGGTACGGGACAGAGAACTATGGCTACACCTTC,CASRYGTENYGYTF
TRBD1,-,TRBV18,TRBJ1-2,TGTGCCAGCTCTCTCGACAGGGCCAGTGGCTACACCTTC,CASSLDRASGYTF
-,once,TRBV9,TRBJ1-1,TGTGCCAGCAGCCAATCGCTACAGGGCCCTGAAGCTTTCTTT,CASSQSLQGPEAFF
-,once,TRBV7-2,TRBJ1-2,TGTGCCAGCAGCTCCCCCGCGAGGGCGCCTAACTATGGCTACACCTTC,CASSSPARAPNYGYTF
TRBD1,-,TRBV4-1,TRBJ1-1,TGCGCCAGCAGCCAAGGGCTCCCTGGACAGGGGCCACGCAGGGCTTTCTTT,CASSQGLPGQGPRRAFF
-,once,TRBV19,TRBJ2-7,TGTGCCAGTAATCCGTCCGGGAAGCTCTACGAGCAGTACTTC,CASNPSGKLYEQYF
TRBD1,once,TRBV19,TRBJ1-1,TGTGCCAGTACAGCCGGGACAGGGGGCGCAGCGGTGAACACTGAAGCTTTCTTT,CASTAGTGGAAVNTEAFF
TRBD2,-,TRBV9,TRBJ2-3,TGTGCCAGCAGTGGACTAGCGGGGGGCACAGATACGCAGTATTTT,CASSGLAGGTDTQYF
TRBD2,-,TRBV4-3,TRBJ2-3,TGCGCCAGCAGCCAAGGGGCGGGGGGGCAAGGTGATACGCAGTATTTT,CASSQGAGGQGDTQYF
TRBD2,once,TRBV3-1/TRBV3-2,TRBJ2-5,TGTGCCAGCAGCCTTCGAAGCGGGGGGGCTCGGGAGACCCAGTACTTC,CASSLRSGGARETQYF
-,few,TRBV28,TRBJ1-2,TGTGCCAGCAGTTTACCCGGGACAACGAATAACTATGGCTACACCTTC,CASSLPGTTNNYGYTF
TRBD1,-,TRBV19,TRBJ1-1,TGTGCCAGTAGATCCAACAGGGGGGCCACTGAAGCTTTCTTT,CASRSNRGATEAFF
-,-,TRBV19,TRBJ2-2,TGTGCCAGTAGTATAGTGGGGTCGAGGGCGACCGGGGAGCTGTTTTTT,CASSIVGSRATGELFF
TRBD1,many,TRBV28,TRBJ1-5,TGTGCCAGCAGTCCCGGGACAGGGTTCTATAGCAATCAGCCCCAGCATTTT,CASSPGTGFYSNQPQHF
TRBD2,-,TRBV5-1,TRBJ2-7,TGCGCCAGCAGCTTGTCTAGCGGGATTTACGAGCAGTACTTC,CASSLSSGIYEQYF
-,-,TRBV18,TRBJ1-2,TGTGCCAGCTCACCCGGGGAATGGTATGGCTACACCTTC,CASSPGEWYGYTF
-,-,TRBV19,TRBJ1-4,TGTGCCAGTAGGGAAGGGGGATTCTTCGAAAAACTGTTTTTT,CASREGGFFEKLFF
-,-,TRBV2,TRBJ2-2,TGTGCCAGACGACAGAGTTCCGCGAACACCGGGGAGCTGTTTTTT,CARRQSSANTGELFF
TRBD2,few,TRBV7-9,TRBJ2-1,TGTGCCAGCAGCCGGACTAGCGGGAGGGGGTCCAATGAGCAGTTCTTC,CASSRTSGRGSNEQFF
TRBD1,-,TRBV20-1,TRBJ1-2,TGCAGTGTCCCCGGGACAGGGACCTACACCTTC,CSVPGTGTYTF
-,-,TRBV9,TRBJ1-6,TGTGCCAGCAGCGCCGAAACCAGGGGCCGCTCCTATAATTCACCCCTCCACTTT,CASSAETRGRSYNSPLHF
-,-,TRBV27,TRBJ2-2,TGTGCCAGCAGTTTATACGGTTATACCGGGGAGCTGTTTTTT,CASSLYGYTGELFF
TRBD1,-,TRBV10-3,TRBJ1-3,TGTGCCACCGGACAGGACTCTGGAAACACCATATATTTT,CATGQDSGNTIYF
TRBD1,-,TRBV11-3,TRBJ2-7,TGTGCCCACAGACGCAGGGGGCGCCTCTACGAGCAGTACTTC,CAHRRRGRLYEQYF
-,-,TRBV6-1,TRBJ2-5,TGTGCCAGCAGTGAGAGGAGAGGGATGGGAGAGACCCAGTACTTC,CASSERRGMGETQYF
-,-,TRBV6-1,TRBJ2-7,TGTGCCAGCAGTGAAGCGGTAGCGCGCGAGCAGTACTTC,CASSEAVAREQYF
-,-,TRBV11-2,TRBJ1-3,TGTGCCAGCAGCTTAAGCACGGTTGGTTCCTCTGGAAACACCATATATTTT,CASSLSTVGSSGNTIYF
-,-,TRBV28,TRBJ1-6,TGTGCCAGCAGTCTTACGAAAGAGTCCCTCCACTTT,CASSLTKESLHF
TRBD1,-,TRBV19,TRBJ2-6,TGTGCCAGTAGGCAGGGGGTTGCTGGGGCCAACGTCCTGACTTTC,CASRQGVAGANVLTF
TRBD2,-,TRBV3-1/TRBV3-2,TRBJ2-4,TGTGCCAGCAGCGCGACGGGAGGGGCCAAAAACATTCAGTACTTC,CASSATGGAKNIQYF
TRBD2,-,TRBV28,TRBJ2-1,TGTGCCAGCAGTTCCCTAGCGGGAGTACCCTACAATGAGCAGTTCTTC,CASSSLAGVPYNEQFF
-,-,TRBV18,TRBJ2-7,TGTGCCAGCTCACCACCGGGCGGGACGTCCTACGAGCAGTACTTC,CASSPPGGTSYEQYF
-,few,TRBV20-1,TRBJ1-1,TGCAGTGCCCGTATGAACACTGAAGCTTTCTTT,CSARMNTEAFF
TRBD1,-,TRBV5-1,TRBJ2-7,TGCGCCAGCAGCTTCGGGACAGGGGGCTACGAGCAGTACTTC,CASSFGTGGYEQYF
TRBD2,-,TRBV5-1,TRBJ2-1,TGCGCCAGCAGCTTGGTTGCGGGGGGTCGCAATGAGCAGTTCTTC,CASSLVAGGRNEQFF
-,-,TRBV14,TRBJ1-4,TGTGCCAGCAGCCAAAGGAGACCGGGGGGTAATGAAAAACTGTTTTTT,CASSQRRPGGNEKLFF
TRBD1,-,TRBV10-3,TRBJ2-7,TGTGCCATCCAACGACAGGGGTGGAACGAGCAGTACTTC,CAIQRQGWNEQYF